Each of the 32 T cell receptor beta chains below was sequenced from the same sample in a study of T cell repertoires in cytomegalovirus infection. TCRdb analysed the reads with MiXCR anew, one entry per CDR3 protein. The repertoire holds about 740,000 distinct CDR3 sequences, 35% seen once, with around 2.8% in the top ten. Sample: PBMCs. The receptors shown here come from a human donor in good health (CMV status not recorded). Some clones in this sample may be carry-over from other donors' samples.

On this clonotype itself: With a much larger clone just one base away, this may be a read error. The chain combines TRBV7-2 with TRBJ2-7; TRBD1 might be the D (5 bases). The CDR3 totals 16 residues. Germline CDR1 and CDR2: SGHTA and FQGNSA. In DNA, the CDR3 is TGTGCCAGCAGATTAGATCAGCCTGGCAGGGAATACGAGCAGTACTTC. This codes for CASRLDQPGREYEQYF.

As regards this clonotype: A read error is possible here, since a much larger clone lies one base away. The rearrangement uses TRBV11-2 and TRBJ2-3; 9 bases are shared with TRBD2. The CDR3 covers 16 residues. Germline V gives CDR1 SGHAT, CDR2 FQNNGV. Trimming cost V 5 bases and J 2 bases; bases outside gene matches: 8. CDR3 coding DNA: TGTGCCAGCAGCCATAGGACTAGCGCTTACACAGATACGCAGTATTTT. Residues: CASSHRTSAYTDTQYF.

The chain uses TRBV29-1 and TRBJ2-1; TRBD1 aligns across 12 bases. CDR3 length: 16 residues. The junction had 6 bases not matched to a gene; V was cut back by 2 bases and J by 4 bases. Germline V gives CDR1 SQVTM, CDR2 ANQGSEA. CDR3 nucleotides: TGCAGCGTTGAAACGGGACAGGGGGCACATTACAATGAGCAGTTCTTC. Translating it yields CSVETGQGAHYNEQFF.

V is TRBV7-8 and J is TRBJ2-2; D might be TRBD1 (5 bases). This CDR3 has 17 residues. Trimming removed 5 bases from V and 0 bases from J, with 16 bases in between. Germline V gene lookup returns CDR1 SGHVS and CDR2 FQNEAQ. The CDR3 DNA reads TGTGCCAGCAGCCCCCGTGAGGCCAGGGCGAACACCGGGGAGCTGTTTTTT. As protein: CASSPREARANTGELFF.

This clonotype appeared a few times. The chain couples TRBV19 to TRBJ2-1; D unresolved. The CDR3 totals 15 residues. Trimming pared 0 bases from V and 3 bases from J, leaving 9 bases between. Germline CDR1 is LNHDA and CDR2 is SQIVND (reference sequence). The CDR3 nucleotides are TGTGCCAGTAGTATAGATGAGTGGGGCTACAATGAGCAGTTCTTC. Translating gives CASSIDEWGYNEQFF.

The chain recombines TRBV5-6 with TRBJ2-7, with D unresolved. The CDR3 sequence is 14 residues long. Germline CDR1 and CDR2: SGHDT and YYEEEE. Trimming pared 6 bases from V and 10 bases from J, leaving 23 bases between. The CDR3 nucleotides read TGTGCCAGCAACCTTGGGAACACCCCTACGAAACAGTACTTC. Translating gives CASNLGNTPTKQYF.

The chain links TRBV4-1 to TRBJ1-5; D unresolved. The CDR3 has 13 amino acids. Germline assignment: CDR1 MGHRA and CDR2 YSYEKL. The V gene lost 0 bases and the J gene lost 9 bases, with 9 bases spanning the gap. CDR3 nucleotides: TGCGCCAGCAGCCAAGATGAATCCGGGCCCCAGCATTTT. The encoded protein is CASSQDESGPQHF.

There are many counts of this clonotype. The chain has TRBV12-3 or TRBV12-4 and TRBJ2-7; D is possibly TRBD2 (6 bases). V was trimmed by 3 bases and J by 7 bases, leaving 13 bases between them. The CDR3 is 13 amino acids. The CDR3 coding sequence is TGTGCCAGCAGTTTGGCTCGGCTAGCGGAGCAGTACTTC. Translation: CASSLARLAEQYF.

The chain couples TRBV7-2 to TRBJ2-7; D gene unclear. From germline, CDR1 is SGHTA and CDR2 FQGNSA. With 5 bases removed from V and 5 bases from J, the gap between germline ends came to 10 bases. The CDR3 is 12 amino acids. The CDR3 nucleotides read TGTGCCAGCAGCCCCTCCTGGGACGAGCAGTACTTC. The encoded protein is CASSPSWDEQYF.

The table lists this clonotype with a few counts. The chain uses TRBV12-3 or TRBV12-4 and TRBJ2-1, with 7 bases that match TRBD2. CDR3 length: 15 amino acids. The V and J ends lost 5 bases and 2 bases, in that order; junction bases with no gene match: 6. The CDR3 sequence: CASSLLAAPYNEQFF. DNA of the CDR3: TGTGCCAGCAGTCTCCTAGCGGCACCCTACAATGAGCAGTTCTTC.

CDR3 protein: CATSDPVGTSGSNNEQFF. CDR3 sequence (DNA): TGTGCCACCAGTGACCCCGTTGGGACTAGCGGGAGTAACAATGAGCAGTTCTTC. The chain carries TRBV24-1 and TRBJ2-1; TRBD2 matches 14 bases. Germline CDR1 KGHDR, CDR2 SFDVKD. CDR3 length equals 18 residues. With V trimmed by 4 bases and J by 5 bases, 9 bases remained unmatched.

This clonotype was found many times. The chain employs TRBV7-2 and TRBJ1-1; TRBD1 is a possible D gene (5 bases). The V gene's germline CDR1 is SGHTA and CDR2 FQGNSA. This CDR3 region has 13 residues. V was trimmed by 5 bases and J by 5 bases, leaving 12 bases between them. The CDR3 bases are TGTGCCAGCAGCCCAGGGATTGGGACTGAAGCTTTCTTT. As protein: CASSPGIGTEAFF.

The genes are TRBV15 and TRBJ2-7; tentative D call: TRBD2 (5 bases). CDR3 size: 15 residues. V was cut by 0 bases and J by 4 bases, with 13 bases left in between. Germline V gene sequence: CDR1 LNHNV, CDR2 YYDKDF (reference sequence). The DNA for the CDR3 is TGTGCCACCAGCAGAGACGGGGAACGGGATTACGAGCAGTACTTC. Its translation is CATSRDGERDYEQYF.

This chain uses TRBV7-6 with TRBJ2-7, with a possible D match to TRBD1 (5 bases). The germline CDR1 and CDR2 sequences are SGHVS and FNYEAQ. V dropped 2 bases and J dropped 5 bases, with 13 bases sitting between them. The CDR3 has 14 residues. The CDR3 loop reads CASSLRPRGNEQYF. The CDR3 DNA reads TGTGCCAGCAGCTTAAGGCCTAGGGGAAACGAGCAGTACTTC.

The chain employs TRBV27 and TRBJ2-2, with D perhaps matching TRBD2 (6 bases). The germline gives CDR1 MNHEY, CDR2 SMNVEV (reference sequence). V lost 3 bases and J lost 0, with 17 bases in between. The CDR3 contains 18 residues. The CDR3 loop is CASSFGTHGPPNTGELFF. The CDR3 DNA is TGTGCCAGCAGTTTTGGGACTCATGGCCCGCCGAACACCGGGGAGCTGTTTTTT.

Regarding this clonotype: Because it lacks the conserved phenylalanine or tryptophan at the end, this CDR3 is likely a read error. The V gene is TRBV7-9, the J gene TRBJ2-5; 7 positions agree with TRBD1. The CDR3 sequence is 14 residues long. The V gene end was trimmed by 4 bases and the J gene end by 5 bases; junction bases not matched to a gene: 7. Looked up from germline, CDR1 is SEHNR and CDR2 is FQNEAQ (reference sequence). Here the CDR3 reads CASSWNRGWETQYL. The CDR3 DNA is TGTGCCAGCAGCTGGAACAGGGGCTGGGAGACCCAGTACTTA.

A remark on this clonotype: An end of the junction differs from the germline gene, which may be a read error. V gene TRBV7-2 combines with J gene TRBJ2-4; possibly TRBD1 or TRBD2 for D (6 bases each). The CDR3 contains 17 residues. From germline, CDR1 is SGHTA and CDR2 FQGNSA. CDR3 sequence (DNA): TGTGCCAGCAGCTTACGCGGGGACGGGGGCCTCTCAAACATTCCGTACTTC. Translating gives CASSLRGDGGLSNIPYF.

Remarks on this clonotype: This may arise from a read error, as a much more abundant clone is one base away. V gene TRBV28 combines with J gene TRBJ2-2; 13 bases are shared with TRBD2. This CDR3 is built from 16 residues. Germline V gene data show CDR1 as MDHEN and CDR2 as SYDVKM. In nucleotides, the CDR3 is TGTGCCAGCATCCAGACTAGCGGGGGGAACACCGGGGAGCCGTTTTTT. Its protein product is CASIQTSGGNTGEPFF.

V gene TRBV28 combines with J gene TRBJ1-5; perhaps TRBD1 as D (5 bases). V was shortened by 6 bases and J by 7 bases, with 16 bases between the two germline ends. Looked up from germline, CDR1 is MDHEN and CDR2 is SYDVKM. CDR3 length equals 14 residues. The CDR3 region is CASSLMGVLQPQHF. As DNA, the CDR3 is TGTGCCAGCAGCCTCATGGGGGTGCTGCAGCCCCAGCATTTT.

This clonotype has ten or more counts. The genes are TRBV27 and TRBJ2-7; no clear D. Germline CDR1 is MNHEY and CDR2 is SMNVEV (reference sequence). The V end was cut by 3 bases, the J end by 0 bases, with 18 bases between. This CDR3 comprises 17 residues. The CDR3 sequence: CASSFSIGAKSSYEQYF. In nucleotides, the CDR3 is TGTGCCAGCAGTTTTTCTATCGGAGCGAAGAGCTCCTACGAGCAGTACTTC.

V is TRBV4-1 and J is TRBJ2-2; possibly TRBD1 or TRBD2 for D (5 bases each). CDR1 and CDR2 (germline): MGHRA, YSYEKL. With 1 base removed from V and 7 bases from J, the gap between germline ends came to 13 bases. The CDR3 consists of 15 residues. CDR3 DNA: TGCGCCAGCAGCCAAGTAGGACCGAGGGGCGGGGAGCTGTTTTTT. Its translation is CASSQVGPRGGELFF.

The chain employs TRBV19 and TRBJ2-3; D is possibly TRBD2 (6 bases). The CDR3 consists of 15 residues. CDR1 and CDR2 from the germline V gene are LNHDA and SQIVND (reference sequence). Trimming stripped 3 bases from V and 6 bases from J, with 16 bases between. This chain's CDR3 is CASSIIRGSFDTQYF. The DNA for the CDR3 is TGTGCCAGTAGTATCATCCGGGGGAGCTTTGATACGCAGTATTTT.

The chain carries TRBV28 and TRBJ2-5; D is possibly TRBD2 (6 bases). CDR3 length equals 11 residues. Trimming stripped 1 base from V and 9 bases from J, with 6 bases between. Germline CDR1 reads MDHEN; CDR2 reads SYDVKM. The DNA for the CDR3 is TGTGCCAGCAGTTTATCGGGAGCCCAGTACTTC. This translates into CASSLSGAQYF.

The sample holds a few counts of this clonotype. Mismatch with germline at one junction end may stem from a read error. The chain employs TRBV7-6 and TRBJ2-1; D remains unclear. This CDR3 comprises 12 residues. Germline CDR1 is SGHVS and CDR2 is FNYEAQ. CDR3 coding DNA: TGTGCTAGCAGCGCAAACGGGAATGAGCAGTTCTTC. Translation gives CASSANGNEQFF. Variable domain in full (rest from reference TRBV7-6 and TRBJ2-1): GAGVSQSPRYKVTKRGQDVALRCDPISGHVSLYWYRQALGQGPEFLTYFNYEAQQDKSGLPNDRFSAERPEGSISTLTIQRTEQRDSAMYRCASSANGNEQFFGPGTRLTVL.

The sample holds one count of this clonotype. The chain uses TRBV20-1 and TRBJ2-2, with 9 bases that match TRBD2. V shed 1 base, J shed 7 bases, and the junction held 10 bases outside the gene matches. The germline gives CDR1 DFQATT, CDR2 SNEGSKA (reference sequence). This CDR3 contains 16 residues. The CDR3 DNA follows: TGCAGTGCTAGAGTCTCTGGCGGGGGGGCGATCGGGGAGCTGTTTTTT. It is translated as CSARVSGGGAIGELFF.

This clonotype showed up just once. The rearrangement links TRBV15 to TRBJ1-5; D is possibly TRBD1 (6 bases). The CDR3 sequence is 15 residues long. CDR1 LNHNV and CDR2 YYDKDF come from the germline V gene (reference sequence). V was trimmed by 3 bases and J by 6 bases, leaving 15 bases between them. The CDR3 coding sequence is TGTGCCACCAGCAGCCAGTCGGGGGCAGGTCAGCCCCAGCATTTT. The encoded protein is CATSSQSGAGQPQHF.

This rearrangement joins TRBV19 to TRBJ2-1; D unclear. This CDR3 is built from 15 residues. Germline V gene data show CDR1 as LNHDA and CDR2 as SQIVND (reference sequence). Deletions cut 7 bases from V and 11 bases from J, with 24 bases between. CDR3 loop: CASTPSRSGSNQQFF. In DNA, the CDR3 is TGTGCCAGTACCCCAAGTAGGTCTGGCTCAAATCAGCAGTTCTTC.

The gene calls are TRBV12-3 or TRBV12-4 and TRBJ1-1; unclear D gene. The V gene lost 4 bases and the J gene lost 3 bases, with 9 bases spanning the gap. This CDR3 region has 13 residues. The CDR3 region has the DNA TGTGCCAGCAGTTCCCGAGGGCACACTGAAGCTTTCTTT. It is translated as CASSSRGHTEAFF.

This clonotype has more than one count but fewer than ten. The rearrangement uses TRBV6-1 and TRBJ2-1; D gene unclear. This CDR3 contains 11 residues. In germline, CDR1 is MNHNS, CDR2 SASEGT. V lost 5 bases, J lost 14 bases, and 13 bases lay in between. The CDR3, as DNA: TGTGCCAGCAGTACCGAGAATAAGGAGTTCTTC. Amino acid sequence: CASSTENKEFF.

This clonotype was detected only a few times. A much larger clone sits a single nucleotide away, making a read error possible. V and J are TRBV7-2 and TRBJ1-6, with D hard to call. Germline V gives CDR1 SGHTA, CDR2 FQGNSA. The CDR3 extends over 15 amino acids. The CDR3 sequence is CPSSPRSFSNSPLHF. The CDR3 DNA follows: TGTCCCAGCAGCCCCCGGTCTTTTTCCAATTCACCCCTCCACTTT.

This clonotype has just a few counts. J is TRBJ2-7 and V is TRBV6-6, with 7 bases fitting TRBD1. Trimming cost V 0 bases and J 4 bases; bases outside gene matches: 9. CDR3 size: 16 residues. CDR1 MNHNY and CDR2 SVGAGI come from the germline V gene (reference sequence). DNA of the CDR3: TGTGCCAGCAGTTACTCGATTCCAGGGGGTGGGTACGAGCAGTACTTC. As protein: CASSYSIPGGGYEQYF.

There are many counts of this clonotype. J is TRBJ2-2 and V is TRBV7-8, with 10 positions matching TRBD1. The CDR3 runs to 17 residues. Germline lookup yields CDR1 SGHVS and CDR2 FQNEAQ. V dropped 5 bases and J dropped 3; count of bases not matched to a gene: 9. Written as DNA, the CDR3 is TGTGCCAGCAGCCCCCAGGAGGGACAGGGGTACACCGGGGAGCTGTTTTTT. This encodes CASSPQEGQGYTGELFF.